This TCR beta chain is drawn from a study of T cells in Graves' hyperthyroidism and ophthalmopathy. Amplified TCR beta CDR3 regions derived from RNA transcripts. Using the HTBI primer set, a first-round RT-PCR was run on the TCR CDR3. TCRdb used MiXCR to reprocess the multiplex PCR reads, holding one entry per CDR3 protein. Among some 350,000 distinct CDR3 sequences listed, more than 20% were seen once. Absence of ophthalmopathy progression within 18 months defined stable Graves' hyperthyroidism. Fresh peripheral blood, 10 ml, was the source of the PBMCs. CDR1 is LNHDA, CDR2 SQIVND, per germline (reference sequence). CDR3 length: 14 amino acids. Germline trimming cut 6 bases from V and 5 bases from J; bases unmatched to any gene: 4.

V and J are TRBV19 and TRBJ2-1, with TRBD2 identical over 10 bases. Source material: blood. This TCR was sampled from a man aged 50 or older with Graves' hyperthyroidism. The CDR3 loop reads CASSLAGENNEQFF. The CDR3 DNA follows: TGTGCCAGTAGCCTAGCGGGAGAGAACAATGAGCAGTTCTTC.